The clone carrying this TCR beta chain was seen at least ten times. This sample is part of a study of spatial heterogeneity in lung cancer. Overall study context: A consistent excess of beta-chain over alpha-chain sequences was detected. The average appearance count of each unique TCR and UMI combination in raw reads was more than 9.5.

V lost 7 bases and J lost 10; bases outside the gene matches: 8. There are 13 residues in the CDR3. The germline V gene encodes CDR1 LNHDA and CDR2 SQIVND (reference sequence). TCRdb re-called the 5' RACE reads with MiXCR, one entry per CDR3 protein. This table holds 30,000 to 40,000 distinct CDR3 sequences, around 3.1% found once. The time point was: sample taken at primary tumor resection. Unsorted whole RNA samples from tumor, nontumor lung or frozen PBMC were sequenced. This clonotype was obtained from a male donor with early-stage non-small cell lung cancer. The rearrangement joins TRBV19 to TRBJ2-1; 9 positions agree with TRBD2. Sample: normal lung tissue next to the tumor, taken at surgery. The CDR3: CASTIAGAREQFF. The CDR3 coding sequence is TGTGCCAGTACCATAGCGGGAGCAAGGGAGCAGTTCTTC.